In its sample, the clone carrying this T cell receptor beta chain was seen once. The source of the sample is a study of lymphopenia after photon versus proton radiotherapy. Method: immunoSEQ multiplex PCR; TCRdb's copy keeps in-frame clones and lacks some. Here the sample spans tens of thousands of clones, about 80% being singletons. The material sequenced was peripheral blood, taken from a patient treated with proton-based radiotherapy. This TCR came from a woman in her seventies with pancreatic cancer.

CDR3 region: CASSQEKTARGEKLFF. CDR3 DNA sequence: TGTGCCAGCAGCCAGGAAAAGACAGCGAGGGGCGAAAAACTGTTTTTT. V usage is TRBV4-2 and J usage is TRBJ1-4, with D possibly TRBD1 on 5 matching bases. V gave up 3 bases and J gave up 8 bases, with 19 bases separating them. Germline values: CDR1 LGHNA, CDR2 YNFKEQ. The CDR3 runs to 16 residues.